This section outlines one TCR beta chain sequence together with its context. The data belong to a study of blood T cell repertoires in COVID-19. Sequencing was performed with immunoSEQ multiplex PCR; in TCRdb, only in-frame clones are kept and a portion is missing. The sample carries some 110,000 clones, approximately 85% recorded once. The receptor was isolated from a man aged 65 to 79 with acute or convalescent COVID-19. Sequences were obtained from peripheral blood.

CDR3 bases: TGTGCCAGCAGAACAACCTCGACGGGTCTTAACTATGGCTACACCTTC. Its translation: CASRTTSTGLNYGYTF. The chain has TRBV28 and TRBJ1-2, with D uncertain. With 6 bases removed from V and 1 base from J, the gap between germline ends came to 18 bases. This CDR3 has 16 residues. The V gene's germline CDR1 is MDHEN and CDR2 SYDVKM.